The next 8 T cell receptor beta chains were all read from a single sample in a study of human T cells and chemical hapten exposure. TCRdb passed the RACE reads through MiXCR, listing each CDR3 protein once. The data show tens of thousands of distinct CDR3 sequences, approximately 8.6% seen once. The time point here: patch test 1, 2 weeks after DPC sensitization. As to treatment: therapeutic diphenylcyclopropenone sensitization with weekly scalp DPC. The material was whole blood, obtained in connection with sensitization to the hapten diphenylcyclopropenone (DPC). Receptor source: a woman in her 40s with alopecia areata. Some clones in this sample may be carry-over from other donors' samples.

This clonotype was seen ten or more times. The V gene is TRBV5-1, the J gene TRBJ1-6; D may be TRBD1 (6 bases). Deletions cut 0 bases from V and 13 bases from J, with 23 bases between. Germline V gene sequence: CDR1 SGHRS, CDR2 YFSETQ. CDR3 length equals 17 residues. CDR3 nucleotides: TGCGCCAGCAGCTTGGTTCTCCGAGGTCCAGGGGAAAGGCCCCTCCACTTT. This codes for CASSLVLRGPGERPLHF.

This chain links TRBV5-1 with TRBJ1-1, with TRBD1 as a possible D gene (6 bases). This CDR3 has 13 residues. Trimming left V 4 bases short and J 1 base short, with 8 bases between. The V gene's germline CDR1 is SGHRS and CDR2 YFSETQ. The CDR3 is CASSETGNTEAFF. The CDR3 nucleotides are TGCGCCAGCAGCGAGACAGGGAACACTGAAGCTTTCTTT.

The chain uses TRBV2 and TRBJ2-3, with TRBD2 as a possible D gene (5 bases). CDR3 length: 15 amino acids. V lost 4 bases to trimming and J lost 2 bases, with 13 bases between them. The V gene's germline CDR1 is SNHLY and CDR2 FYNNEI. CDR3: CASSVRGSYTDTQYF. The DNA for the CDR3 is TGTGCCAGCAGTGTTAGAGGGAGCTACACAGATACGCAGTATTTT.

This clonotype was counted at least ten times. This chain connects TRBV20-1 to TRBJ2-3, with D perhaps TRBD2 (5 bases). Germline CDR1 and CDR2: DFQATT and SNEGSKA (reference sequence). The V end lost 0 bases, the J end lost 2 bases, and 12 bases lay between the germline ends. This CDR3 is built from 15 residues. CDR3 in DNA: TGCAGTGCTAGAGATCATCAGCGGTACACAGATACGCAGTATTTT. Amino acids: CSARDHQRYTDTQYF.

In its sample, this clonotype was seen many times. The chain couples TRBV7-9 to TRBJ2-7; D unresolved. The V end was cut by 1 base, the J end by 0 bases, with 7 bases between. The germline CDR1 and CDR2 sequences are SEHNR and FQNEAQ (reference sequence). CDR3 length: 14 residues. CDR3 coding DNA: TGTGCCAGCAGCTTAGAGGGAATCTCCTACGAGCAGTACTTC. Protein sequence: CASSLEGISYEQYF.

This clonotype has a count of ten or more. The rearrangement links TRBV19 to TRBJ1-2; D might be TRBD1 (6 bases). The CDR3 is made up of 15 amino acids. Deletions cut 3 bases from V and 0 bases from J, with 11 bases between. CDR1 is LNHDA and CDR2 is SQIVND in the germline V gene (reference sequence). CDR3 in DNA: TGTGCCAGTAGTATCTTCCAGGGGACTAACTATGGCTACACCTTC. Amino acids: CASSIFQGTNYGYTF.

The table lists this clonotype with a few counts. One junction end does not reproduce the germline sequence, and a read error may be involved. The V and J genes are TRBV11-2 and TRBJ2-7, with D tentatively TRBD1 or TRBD2 (5 bases each). CDR3 length: 15 amino acids. The germline V gene encodes CDR1 SGHAT and CDR2 FQNNGV. The CDR3 region has the DNA TGTGCCAGCAGCCTAGAGAGGGGCAGCTCCTACGAGCAGTACTTC. It translates to CASSLERGSSYEQYF.

The rearrangement links TRBV6-2 or TRBV6-3 to TRBJ2-5; D gene unclear. This CDR3 region has 15 residues. V was trimmed by 7 bases and J by 5 bases, leaving 20 bases between them. CDR1 is MNHEY and CDR2 is SVGEGT in the germline V gene. CDR3 residues: CASTRAPRLEETQYF. In DNA, the CDR3 is TGTGCCAGCACAAGGGCCCCACGGCTGGAGGAGACCCAGTACTTC.